This entry lists 12 T cell receptor beta chains sequenced from one sample in a study. MiXCR was run by TCRdb on the reads, yielding one entry per CDR3 protein. The repertoire holds 12,000 to 15,000 distinct CDR3 sequences, with around 30% as singletons. The material sequenced was blood. The receptors originated from a human donor.

To note about this clonotype: Since a much larger clone is just one base distant, this may be a read error. The conserved final phenylalanine or tryptophan is absent from the CDR3, which likely points to a read error. The chain has TRBV14 and TRBJ2-1, with 7 bases identical to TRBD2. Germline V CDR1 and CDR2: SGHDN, FVKESK. Losses at the gene ends were 4 bases for V and 4 bases for J; bases not matched to a gene: 4. The CDR3 loop spans 14 amino acids. The CDR3 nucleotides are TGTGCCAGCAGCCGCGGACTAGGGTACAATGAGCAGTTCTTA. As protein: CASSRGLGYNEQFL.

The chain carries TRBV6-6 and TRBJ2-4; perhaps TRBD2 as D (6 bases). The germline V and J ends were trimmed by 6 bases and 10 bases, with 28 bases remaining between them. Per germline, CDR1 MNHNY and CDR2 SVGAGI (reference sequence). This CDR3 has 17 amino acids. CDR3 in DNA: TGTGCCAGCAGCAGTTCGATAAGCGGCCGCCATGGAGGGATTCAGTACTTC. It translates to CASSSSISGRHGGIQYF.

This clonotype has more than one count but fewer than ten. The J gene is TRBJ2-1, the V gene TRBV15; D not certain. Germline loops: CDR1 LNHNV, CDR2 YYDKDF (reference sequence). V dropped 5 bases and J dropped 9 bases, with 17 bases sitting between them. CDR3 length equals 14 residues. CDR3 region: CATSFRKRGGEQFF. In DNA form, the CDR3 reads TGTGCCACCAGCTTCCGAAAACGCGGCGGTGAGCAGTTCTTC.

The chain joins TRBV20-1 to TRBJ2-3; D gene ambiguous. The germline CDR1 and CDR2 sequences are DFQATT and SNEGSKA (reference sequence). The V gene lost 5 bases and the J gene lost 0 bases, with 33 bases spanning the gap. This CDR3 has 21 residues. The CDR3 loop is CSAPPVFVLGLQAVSTDTQYF. CDR3 DNA: TGCAGTGCTCCACCGGTTTTTGTCCTGGGCCTCCAGGCTGTGAGCACAGATACGCAGTATTTT.

This sequence joins TRBV20-1 and TRBJ2-1, with 10 bases lining up with TRBD2. The germline CDR1 and CDR2 sequences are DFQATT and SNEGSKA (reference sequence). The CDR3 extends over 15 amino acids. CDR3 nucleotide sequence: TGCAGCTCAGGACCGCCGGGACTAGCGTACAATGAGCAGTTCTTC. Translated: CSSGPPGLAYNEQFF.

This clonotype qualifies as medium-sized. The rearrangement links TRBV4-3 to TRBJ2-6, with D unclear. The CDR3 consists of 16 residues. Trimming took off 1 base at V and 1 base at J, with 8 bases between the two ends. The V gene's germline CDR1 is LGHNA and CDR2 YSLEER. The CDR3, as DNA: TGCGCCAGCAGCCAAGTAGAAGGGTCTGGGGCCAACGTCCTGACTTTC. It encodes CASSQVEGSGANVLTF.

This clonotype is medium-sized within its sample. This chain joins TRBV29-1 and TRBJ1-5, with TRBD1 matching over 7 bases. V lost 4 bases to trimming and J lost 9 bases; unmatched junction nucleotides: 9. The germline V gene has CDR1 SQVTM and CDR2 ANQGSEA. The CDR3 sequence is 13 residues long. CDR3 sequence: CSVVTGSGRPQHF. In nucleotides, the CDR3 is TGCAGCGTTGTGACAGGGTCTGGTAGGCCCCAGCATTTT.

This clonotype was seen many times. This chain links TRBV4-3 with TRBJ1-5; no firm D call. The V gene lost 0 bases and the J gene lost 0 bases, with 6 bases spanning the gap. CDR3 length: 15 amino acids. Germline CDR1 is LGHNA and CDR2 is YSLEER. The CDR3 protein is CASSQDADSNQPQHF. The CDR3 DNA reads TGCGCCAGCAGCCAAGATGCGGATAGCAATCAGCCCCAGCATTTT.

The gene calls are TRBV4-1 and TRBJ2-3; 9 nucleotides agree with TRBD2. The junction had 12 bases not matched to a gene; V was cut back by 0 bases and J by 2 bases. The CDR3 has 19 amino acids. Germline CDR1 reads MGHRA; CDR2 reads YSYEKL. The DNA for the CDR3 is TGCGCCAGCAGCCAAGAGCGGACCGCTAGCGGGGTACCCACAGATACGCAGTATTTT. Its protein product is CASSQERTASGVPTDTQYF.

The rearrangement joins TRBV4-3 to TRBJ1-2; TRBD1 might be the D (5 bases). Trimming cost V 1 base and J 3 bases, with 6 bases left between them. Germline V gene lookup returns CDR1 LGHNA and CDR2 YSLEER. There are 13 residues in the CDR3. The CDR3 sequence is CASSQGRDYGYTF. In nucleotides, the CDR3 is TGCGCCAGCAGCCAAGGCAGGGACTATGGCTACACCTTC.

V and J are TRBV4-3 and TRBJ2-7; D gene uncertain. The CDR3 is made up of 13 amino acids. CDR1 LGHNA and CDR2 YSLEER come from the germline V gene. V was cut by 2 bases and J by 4 bases, with 9 bases left in between. The CDR3 nucleotides read TGCGCCAGCAGCCAATGGGTAGAATACGAGCAGTACTTC. Protein sequence: CASSQWVEYEQYF.

By sample share, this clonotype is medium-sized (0.01 to 0.1%). The chain uses TRBV4-3 and TRBJ2-1; 12 bases align to TRBD2. Germline CDR1 and CDR2: LGHNA and YSLEER. The CDR3 extends over 16 amino acids. V shed 1 base and J 2 bases; nucleotides not matched to a gene: 0. CDR3 sequence reads: CASSQGTSGTYNEQFF. DNA for the CDR3: TGCGCCAGCAGCCAAGGGACTAGCGGGACCTACAATGAGCAGTTCTTC.